This TCR beta chain was sequenced for a study of T cell responses to AZD1222 COVID-19 vaccine. The study, taken as a whole, reports: The donors showed a predominance of white British ancestry and of females, with possible underestimation of clonal diversity. Reports say nearly half of spike-specific TCRs go after unmutated variant regions.

V shed 0 bases, J shed 9 bases, and the junction held 5 bases outside the gene matches. Germline V gene data show CDR1 as SGHDT and CDR2 as YYEEEE. This CDR3 is 15 amino acids long. This clone was recorded once. Its antigen is still unknown. Measured with immunoSEQ multiplex PCR; TCRdb has only the in-frame clones, and not every one. The table includes about 110,000 clones, approximately 89% detected once. The analysis combined second doses at about 4 or about 12 weeks. The specimen comprised peripheral blood, sampled 28 days after the second AZD1222 dose. This clonotype was sampled from an adult who received the AZD1222 COVID-19 vaccine. The rearrangement uses TRBV5-6 and TRBJ2-1, with 11 bases fitting TRBD2. CDR3 protein: CASSLVLAGDAEQFF. CDR3 in DNA: TGTGCCAGCAGCTTGGTACTAGCGGGAGACGCTGAGCAGTTCTTC.